This T cell receptor (beta chain) emerged from a study of T cell changes during pregnancy in multiple sclerosis. Clones were sequenced by immunoSEQ multiplex PCR, and TCRdb holds only the in-frame ones, with some missing. The sample has over 40,000 clones; 88% are singletons. Between the trimmed V and J ends, which lost 5 bases and 2 bases, there was a span of 19 bases. The CDR3 extends over 17 amino acids. CDR1 is SGHVS, CDR2 FNYEAQ, per germline. The clonotype originates from a female donor in good health, enrolled as a control in a pregnancy study. The sample was CD8+ T cells from peripheral blood mononuclear cells, taken after pregnancy. The genes are TRBV7-6 and TRBJ1-5, with D unresolved. The CDR3 spells CASSPEAGEKGNQPQHF. The DNA of the CDR3 is TGTGCCAGCAGCCCAGAGGCCGGGGAGAAGGGCAATCAGCCCCAGCATTTT.